These 4 T cell receptor beta chains originate from one sample sequenced in a study of shared clonotypes between healthy human individuals. Sequencing used immunoSEQ multiplex PCR; TCRdb keeps in-frame clones, though not all of them. The table lists over 700,000 clones, roughly two thirds of them singletons. Sequenced material: memory CD4+ T cells sorted from blood. Documented subset: CD45RA-negative fraction. The receptors originated from a woman under 40 in good health.

The CDR3 spells CASRGGGVNQPQHF. The CDR3 DNA is TGCGCCAGCAGAGGAGGGGGGGTTAATCAGCCCCAGCATTTT. This chain joins TRBV4-1 and TRBJ1-5; perhaps TRBD1 as D (6 bases). V lost 6 bases, J lost 4 bases, and 13 bases lay in between. CDR1 MGHRA and CDR2 YSYEKL come from the germline V gene. CDR3 size: 14 residues.

J is TRBJ2-7 and V is TRBV6-6; possible D gene TRBD1, 5 bases. Germline V CDR1 and CDR2: MNHNY, SVGAGI (reference sequence). V lost 9 bases and J lost 3, with 15 bases in between. There are 13 residues in the CDR3. Here the CDR3 DNA reads TGTGCCAGTCAACAGGTTTCAGGCTACGAGCAGTACTTC. Amino acid sequence: CASQQVSGYEQYF.

As for this clone: At the DNA level, this CDR3 is encoded by other sequences in the same sample as well. The chain joins TRBV7-3 to TRBJ1-1; D gene ambiguous. Germline lookup yields CDR1 SGHTA and CDR2 FQGTGA. CDR3 size: 13 residues. V lost 1 base, J lost 5 bases, and 8 bases lay in between. CDR3 in amino acids: CASSLNQGTEAFF. CDR3 nucleotides: TGTGCCAGCAGCTTAAATCAAGGGACTGAAGCTTTCTTT.

The rearrangement joins TRBV7-8 to TRBJ2-1; D is unresolved. From germline, CDR1 is SGHVS and CDR2 FQNEAQ. The length of the CDR3 is 14 residues. Trimming removed 5 bases at V and 5 bases at J, with 13 bases between. The CDR3 DNA is TGTGCCAGCAGCGCTTATGGGGTGGACAATGAGCAGTTCTTC. This translates into CASSAYGVDNEQFF.